This is a list of T cell receptor beta chains from one sample in a study of T cell responses to AZD1222 COVID-19 vaccine. Assay used: immunoSEQ multiplex PCR; TCRdb lists only in-frame clones, some missing. The table includes about 150,000 clones, roughly nine tenths detected once. The sample in question was peripheral blood, obtained on day 0 of MenACWY control vaccination. The receptors come from an adult in good health. Each CDR3 is given with its conserved first and last residue. The order of the fields is CDR3 DNA, CDR3 protein, J gene, V gene, D gene, clone size. The D gene is left open where the match is weak. Rows may omit the clone size; those that give it use once, few, many or a size class.

DNA: TGCAGCGTTGAGGGGCTCGGGGGGTCCGACGAGCAGTACTTC
CDR3: CSVEGLGGSDEQYF
J: TRBJ2-7
V: TRBV29-1
D: TRBD2
size: .

DNA: TGTGCCAGCAGCCTCCCTTGGCGACTAGCGGGGCAGTCGGATACGCAGTATTTT
CDR3: CASSLPWRLAGQSDTQYF
J: TRBJ2-3
V: TRBV7-9
D: TRBD2
size: .

DNA: TGTGCCAGCACGAGGGGGGCCTACGAGCAGTACTTC
CDR3: CASTRGAYEQYF
J: TRBJ2-7
V: TRBV7-2
D: .
size: .

DNA: TGTGCCAGCAGTTTCGGGGCTAGCGGAGGCAATGAGCAGTTCTTC
CDR3: CASSFGASGGNEQFF
J: TRBJ2-1
V: TRBV27
D: TRBD2
size: .

DNA: TGTGCCAGCAGCCGCGCTGATTTAGGAGACAGCCGATCCTACGAGCAGTACTTC
CDR3: CASSRADLGDSRSYEQYF
J: TRBJ2-7
V: TRBV11-2
D: .
size: .

DNA: TGTGCCAGCAGTTACTCAACTAGCGGGAACCACGAGCAGTACTTC
CDR3: CASSYSTSGNHEQYF
J: TRBJ2-7
V: TRBV6-5
D: TRBD2
size: .

DNA: TGCGCCAGCAGCTTGTCGGAGTCTGGAAACACCATATATTTT
CDR3: CASSLSESGNTIYF
J: TRBJ1-3
V: TRBV5-1
D: .
size: .

DNA: TGTGCCACCAGTGTCTCAGGTTTACGGGACAGATACAATGAGCAGTTCTTC
CDR3: CATSVSGLRDRYNEQFF
J: TRBJ2-1
V: TRBV24-1
D: TRBD1
size: .

DNA: TGTGCCAGCAGCCAAGAGTGGCGTTCGAACACCGGGGAGCTGTTTTTT
CDR3: CASSQEWRSNTGELFF
J: TRBJ2-2
V: TRBV4-2
D: .
size: .

DNA: TGCAGCGCTGGATCTGGGGACAGGGTTAACTGTGGCTACACCTTC
CDR3: CSAGSGDRVNCGYTF
J: TRBJ1-2
V: TRBV29-1
D: TRBD1
size: .

DNA: TGCGCCAGCAGCTTCGCCGGGGCCCCGACGGAGACCCAGTACTTC
CDR3: CASSFAGAPTETQYF
J: TRBJ2-5
V: TRBV4-1
D: .
size: once

DNA: TGTGCCAGCAGCGTAGAAAATTCCGAGGGACCCGCTGGGTGGGGTGAGCAGTTCTTC
CDR3: CASSVENSEGPAGWGEQFF
J: TRBJ2-1
V: TRBV9
D: .
size: .

DNA: TGTGCCAGCAGCCAAGGGACGGGATATAATTCACCCCTCCACTTT
CDR3: CASSQGTGYNSPLHF
J: TRBJ1-6
V: TRBV7-2
D: .
size: .

DNA: TGTGCCAGCAACCCGGGACAATTCAATCAGCCCCAGCATTTT
CDR3: CASNPGQFNQPQHF
J: TRBJ1-5
V: TRBV2
D: .
size: .

DNA: TGTGCCAGCAGCTTAGGCGAGGCCGGAGATACGCAGTATTTT
CDR3: CASSLGEAGDTQYF
J: TRBJ2-3
V: TRBV7-2
D: .
size: .

DNA: TGTGCCAGCAGCTCCACTATAGCGGGACCCGGGGAGCTGTTTTTT
CDR3: CASSSTIAGPGELFF
J: TRBJ2-2
V: TRBV7-2
D: TRBD2
size: .

DNA: TGCGCCAGCAGCAAAGCCGGGACAGGGGGAGGTGGAGATACGCAGTATTTT
CDR3: CASSKAGTGGGGDTQYF
J: TRBJ2-3
V: TRBV5-1
D: TRBD1
size: .

DNA: TGTGCCAGTGGTGGCAGGGTCAATTCACCCCTCCACTTT
CDR3: CASGGRVNSPLHF
J: TRBJ1-6
V: TRBV19
D: .
size: once

DNA: TGTGCCAGTAACCCAGGACAGGGTGTGAAGACCCAGTACTTC
CDR3: CASNPGQGVKTQYF
J: TRBJ2-5
V: TRBV19
D: TRBD1
size: .

DNA: TGTGCCATCAGCCCAGGGGGAGATACGCAGTATTTT
CDR3: CAISPGGDTQYF
J: TRBJ2-3
V: TRBV10-3
D: TRBD1
size: .

DNA: TGTGCCAGCAGTTCACAGGCGCGGAATTCACCCCTCCACTTT
CDR3: CASSSQARNSPLHF
J: TRBJ1-6
V: TRBV13
D: .
size: few

DNA: TGTGCCAGCAGCCCCGGTACAGGGAAGACGGGCTACACCTTC
CDR3: CASSPGTGKTGYTF
J: TRBJ1-2
V: TRBV3-1/TRBV3-2
D: .
size: few

DNA: TGTGCCTCAACGGCCGGACTAGCGGGACTGGCTGAGCAGTTCTTC
CDR3: CASTAGLAGLAEQFF
J: TRBJ2-1
V: TRBV10-3
D: TRBD2
size: .

DNA: TGTGCCAGCAGCTCCCTACAGGGGGCCGGGGAGACCCAGTACTTC
CDR3: CASSSLQGAGETQYF
J: TRBJ2-5
V: TRBV5-6
D: TRBD1
size: .

DNA: TGCGCCAGCAGCCTGCCGGAGGGAGGCCAGAACACTGAAGCTTTCTTT
CDR3: CASSLPEGGQNTEAFF
J: TRBJ1-1
V: TRBV5-1
D: .
size: few

DNA: TGTGCCAGCAGCTTAATCGGGTTGCCAGATACGCAGTATTTT
CDR3: CASSLIGLPDTQYF
J: TRBJ2-3
V: TRBV7-2
D: .
size: .

DNA: TGTGCCAGCAGCGTGTTCCCCCCAGGGGAGAACACTGAAGCTTTCTTT
CDR3: CASSVFPPGENTEAFF
J: TRBJ1-1
V: TRBV9
D: .
size: .

DNA: TGTGCTAGCAGCCCGGGACTAGCGGGGAATAATGAGCAGTTCTTC
CDR3: CASSPGLAGNNEQFF
J: TRBJ2-1
V: TRBV7-7
D: TRBD2
size: .

DNA: TGTGCCAGCAGCGTAGTCGGGGGGCTACGGACCGGGGAGCTGTTTTTT
CDR3: CASSVVGGLRTGELFF
J: TRBJ2-2
V: TRBV9
D: .
size: .

DNA: TGTGCCAGCAGCTTAGCCTCGTTCGGGACAGGGAGTATCTACGAGCAGTACTTC
CDR3: CASSLASFGTGSIYEQYF
J: TRBJ2-7
V: TRBV11-2
D: TRBD1
size: few

DNA: TGCAGCGTTGGGGGGGCAGGGCCTTGGGGAGCGGGAGCAACAGATACGCAGTATTTT
CDR3: CSVGGAGPWGAGATDTQYF
J: TRBJ2-3
V: TRBV29-1
D: TRBD2
size: .

DNA: TGTGCCAGCAGTTTATCGGGGGGGGGCAATCAGCCCCAGCATTTT
CDR3: CASSLSGGGNQPQHF
J: TRBJ1-5
V: TRBV28
D: .
size: .

DNA: TGTGCCAGCAGTGACCCATCCAGGGGGCAAAATGAGCAGTTCTTC
CDR3: CASSDPSRGQNEQFF
J: TRBJ2-1
V: TRBV6-1
D: TRBD1
size: .

DNA: TGTGCCAGCAGTTACCTGGGACAGTACGGGGCCAACGTCCTGACTTTC
CDR3: CASSYLGQYGANVLTF
J: TRBJ2-6
V: TRBV6-5
D: TRBD1
size: .

DNA: TGCGCCAGCAGCTTTGAGGGACTTGGATTCCGTAATGAGCAGTTCTTC
CDR3: CASSFEGLGFRNEQFF
J: TRBJ2-1
V: TRBV5-1
D: .
size: .

DNA: TGCGCCAGCAGCTGGGGAGGGACGGACCGCACAGATACGCAGTATTTT
CDR3: CASSWGGTDRTDTQYF
J: TRBJ2-3
V: TRBV5-1
D: TRBD2
size: .

DNA: TGTGCCAGCAGCCGGGACAGCCCCTATGGCTACACCTTC
CDR3: CASSRDSPYGYTF
J: TRBJ1-2
V: TRBV11-1
D: TRBD1
size: .

DNA: TGTGCCAGCAGCTTAGTGACGTCACCCCTCCACTTT
CDR3: CASSLVTSPLHF
J: TRBJ1-6
V: TRBV7-9
D: .
size: .

DNA: TGTGCCAGCAGCTTAGCCGACAGCGCTGAAGCTTTCTTT
CDR3: CASSLADSAEAFF
J: TRBJ1-1
V: TRBV11-3
D: .
size: .

DNA: TGTGCCAGCAGTGCCGGGCCACTCAATCAGCCCCAGCATTTT
CDR3: CASSAGPLNQPQHF
J: TRBJ1-5
V: TRBV28
D: .
size: .

DNA: TGTGCCAGCAGCCAATTCACTAACCCCTACGAGCAGTACTTC
CDR3: CASSQFTNPYEQYF
J: TRBJ2-7
V: TRBV11-3
D: .
size: .